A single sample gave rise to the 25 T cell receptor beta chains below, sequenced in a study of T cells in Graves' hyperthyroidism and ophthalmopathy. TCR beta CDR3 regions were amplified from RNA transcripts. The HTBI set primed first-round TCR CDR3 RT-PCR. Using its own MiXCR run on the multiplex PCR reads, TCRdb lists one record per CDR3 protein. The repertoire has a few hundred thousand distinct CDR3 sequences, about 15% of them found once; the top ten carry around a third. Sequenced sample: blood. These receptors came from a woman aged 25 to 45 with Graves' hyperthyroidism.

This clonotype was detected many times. CDR3 region: CASSQDLLAANTEAFF. Here the CDR3 DNA reads TGTGCCAGCAGCCAAGATCTACTGGCTGCGAACACTGAAGCTTTCTTT. This sequence joins TRBV4-2 and TRBJ1-1; no reliable D call. Trimming stripped 0 bases from V and 1 base from J, with 12 bases between. Germline V CDR1 and CDR2: LGHNA, YNFKEQ. This CDR3 region has 16 residues.

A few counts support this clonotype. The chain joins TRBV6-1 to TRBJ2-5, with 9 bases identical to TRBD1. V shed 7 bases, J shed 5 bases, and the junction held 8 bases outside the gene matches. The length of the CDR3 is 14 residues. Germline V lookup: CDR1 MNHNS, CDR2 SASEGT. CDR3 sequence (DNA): TGTGCCAGCACCCAGGACAGGGGCGATGAGACCCAGTACTTC. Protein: CASTQDRGDETQYF.

The CDR3 here is CSVEEGLAGGFQETQYF. The CDR3 DNA reads as TGCAGCGTTGAAGAGGGACTAGCGGGAGGTTTCCAAGAGACCCAGTACTTC. This rearrangement joins TRBV29-1 to TRBJ2-5; 15 nucleotides agree with TRBD2. The CDR3 runs to 17 residues. Trimming took 0 bases from V and 1 from J; bases not matched to a gene: 3. Germline V gene sequence: CDR1 SQVTM, CDR2 ANQGSEA.

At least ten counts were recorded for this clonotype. The CDR3 sequence is CASSSEARGKEKLFF. Here the CDR3 DNA reads TGTGCCAGCAGTTCTGAAGCGAGGGGCAAGGAAAAACTGTTTTTT. The chain links TRBV28 to TRBJ1-4; possible D gene TRBD1, 5 bases. CDR1 and CDR2 from the germline V gene are MDHEN and SYDVKM. The CDR3 has 15 residues. The ends were cut back, 4 bases at V and 8 bases at J, with 17 bases in the middle.

As DNA, the CDR3 is TGTGCCAGCAGTTACGACCTAGACCCCACCGGGGAGCTGTTTTTT. It is translated as CASSYDLDPTGELFF. The chain carries TRBV6-5 and TRBJ2-2; D is ambiguous. CDR1 and CDR2 from the germline V gene are MNHEY and SVGAGI. Trimming left V 2 bases short and J 4 bases short, with 11 bases between. CDR3 size: 15 residues.

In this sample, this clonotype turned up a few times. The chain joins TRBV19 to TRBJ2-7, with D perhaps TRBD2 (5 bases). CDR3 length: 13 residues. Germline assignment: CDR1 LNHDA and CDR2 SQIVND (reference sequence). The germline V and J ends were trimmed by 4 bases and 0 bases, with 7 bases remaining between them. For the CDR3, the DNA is TGTGCCAGTAGTACGGGGAGCTCCTACGAGCAGTACTTC. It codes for CASSTGSSYEQYF.

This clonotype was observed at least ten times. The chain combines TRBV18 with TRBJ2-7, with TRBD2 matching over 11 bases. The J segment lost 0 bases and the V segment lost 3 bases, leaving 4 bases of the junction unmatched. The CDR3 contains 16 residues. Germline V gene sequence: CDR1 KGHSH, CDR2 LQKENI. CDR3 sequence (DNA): TGTGCCAGCTCACCGACGACTAGCGGGGTCTCCTACGAGCAGTACTTC. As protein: CASSPTTSGVSYEQYF. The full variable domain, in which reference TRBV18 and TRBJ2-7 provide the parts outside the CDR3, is NAGVMQNPRHLVRRRGQEARLRCSPMKGHSHVYWYRQLPEEGLKFMVYLQKENIIDESGMPKERFSAEFPKEGPSILRIQQVVRGDSAAYFCASSPTTSGVSYEQYFGPGTRLTVT.

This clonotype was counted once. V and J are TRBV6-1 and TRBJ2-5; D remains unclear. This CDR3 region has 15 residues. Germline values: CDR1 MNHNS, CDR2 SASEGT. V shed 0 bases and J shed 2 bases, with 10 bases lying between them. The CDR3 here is CASSEALDFQETQYF. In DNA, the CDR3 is TGTGCCAGCAGTGAAGCGCTAGACTTTCAAGAGACCCAGTACTTC.

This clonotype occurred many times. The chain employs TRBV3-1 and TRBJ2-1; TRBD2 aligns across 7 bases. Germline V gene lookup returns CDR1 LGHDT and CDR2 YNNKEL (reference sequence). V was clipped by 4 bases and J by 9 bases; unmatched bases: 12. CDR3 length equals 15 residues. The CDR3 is CASSPAVAGFAEQFF. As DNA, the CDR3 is TGTGCCAGCAGCCCCGCCGTAGCGGGCTTCGCTGAGCAGTTCTTC.

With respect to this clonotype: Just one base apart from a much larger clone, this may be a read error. The chain's CDR3 is CASTQTRVNQPQHF. The CDR3 bases are TGTGCCAGCACTCAAACGAGGGTCAATCAGCCCCAGCATTTT. The V and J genes are TRBV6-1 and TRBJ1-5; D not resolved. Per germline, CDR1 MNHNS and CDR2 SASEGT. This CDR3 has 14 amino acids. Deletions cut 7 bases from V and 3 bases from J, with 13 bases between.

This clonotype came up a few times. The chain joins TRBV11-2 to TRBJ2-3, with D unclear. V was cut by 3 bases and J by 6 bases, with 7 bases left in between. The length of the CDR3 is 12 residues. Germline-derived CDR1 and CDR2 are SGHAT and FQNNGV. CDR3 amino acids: CASSFDGDTQYF. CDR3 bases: TGTGCCAGCAGCTTCGACGGGGATACGCAGTATTTT.

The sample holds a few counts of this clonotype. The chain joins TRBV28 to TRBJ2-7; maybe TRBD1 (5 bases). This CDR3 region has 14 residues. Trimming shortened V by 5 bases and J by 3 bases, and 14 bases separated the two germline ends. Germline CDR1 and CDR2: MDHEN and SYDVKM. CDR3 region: CASSLTFDSYEQYF. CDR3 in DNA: TGTGCCAGCAGTCTAACCTTTGACAGCTACGAGCAGTACTTC.

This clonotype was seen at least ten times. The CDR3 DNA reads TGTGCCAGCAGAACGGGGGCAGCAAGTCGCAATGAGCAGTTCTTC. Protein product: CASRTGAASRNEQFF. The rearrangement uses TRBV11-2 and TRBJ2-1; D may match TRBD1 or TRBD2 (6 bases each). V was shortened by 6 bases and J by 6 bases, with 18 bases between the two germline ends. Germline V gene lookup returns CDR1 SGHAT and CDR2 FQNNGV. The CDR3 is 15 amino acids.

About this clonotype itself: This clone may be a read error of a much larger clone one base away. The CDR3 nucleotides are TGTGCCAGCAAGGGTACAGGGGCTTCCTATGGCTACGCCTTC. Protein: CASKGTGASYGYAF. This chain joins TRBV28 and TRBJ1-2; 7 bases match TRBD1. There are 14 residues in the CDR3. Germline V gives CDR1 MDHEN, CDR2 SYDVKM.

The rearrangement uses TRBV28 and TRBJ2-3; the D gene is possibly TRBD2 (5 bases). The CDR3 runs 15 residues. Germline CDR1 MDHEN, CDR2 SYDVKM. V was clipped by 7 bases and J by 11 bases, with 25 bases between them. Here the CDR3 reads CASMVGSIKGRGQYF. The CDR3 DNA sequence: TGTGCCAGCATGGTCGGGTCGATTAAAGGTCGGGGGCAGTATTTT.

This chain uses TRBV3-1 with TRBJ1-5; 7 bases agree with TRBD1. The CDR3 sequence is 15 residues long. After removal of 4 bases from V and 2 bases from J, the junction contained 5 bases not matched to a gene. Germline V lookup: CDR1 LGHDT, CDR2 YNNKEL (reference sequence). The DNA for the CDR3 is TGTGCCAGCAGCCTAGGACAGGCCCGCAATCAGCCCCAGCATTTT. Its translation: CASSLGQARNQPQHF.

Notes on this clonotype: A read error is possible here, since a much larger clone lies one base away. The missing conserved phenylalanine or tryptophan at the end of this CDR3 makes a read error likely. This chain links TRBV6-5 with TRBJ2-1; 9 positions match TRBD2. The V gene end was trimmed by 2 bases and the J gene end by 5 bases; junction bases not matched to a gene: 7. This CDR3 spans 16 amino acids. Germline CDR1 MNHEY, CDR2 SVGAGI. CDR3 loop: CASSYPTSGRDNEQFL. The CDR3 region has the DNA TGTGCCAGCAGTTACCCTACTAGCGGGCGTGACAATGAGCAGTTCCTC.

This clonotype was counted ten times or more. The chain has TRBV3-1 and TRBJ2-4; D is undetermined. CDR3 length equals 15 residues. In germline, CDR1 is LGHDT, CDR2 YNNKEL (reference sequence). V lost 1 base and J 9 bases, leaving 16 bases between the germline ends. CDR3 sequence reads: CASSQAAPSSSIQYF. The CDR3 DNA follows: TGTGCCAGCAGCCAAGCGGCCCCTTCTAGTAGCATTCAGTACTTC.

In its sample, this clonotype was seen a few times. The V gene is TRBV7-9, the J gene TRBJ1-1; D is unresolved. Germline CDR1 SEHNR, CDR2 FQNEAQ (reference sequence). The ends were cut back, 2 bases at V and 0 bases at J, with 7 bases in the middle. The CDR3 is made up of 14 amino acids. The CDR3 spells CASSLNTVNTEAFF. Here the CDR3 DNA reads TGTGCCAGCAGCTTAAATACAGTGAACACTGAAGCTTTCTTT.

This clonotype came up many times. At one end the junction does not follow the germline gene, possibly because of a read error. The CDR3 sequence: CASSFGPGETQYF. The CDR3 coding sequence is TGTGCTAGCAGCTTTGGCCCAGGGGAGACCCAGTACTTC. The V gene is TRBV7-7, the J gene TRBJ2-5; a weak D match, TRBD1 (5 bases). The length of the CDR3 is 13 residues. Germline V lookup: CDR1 SSHAT, CDR2 FNYEAQ (reference sequence). Full variable domain (outside the CDR3, taken from reference TRBV7-7 and TRBJ2-5): GAGVSQSPRYKVTKRGQDVTLRCDPISSHATLYWYQQALGQGPEFLTYFNYEAQPDKSGLPSDRFSAERPEGSISTLTIQRTEQRDSAMYRCASSFGPGETQYFGPGTRLLVL.

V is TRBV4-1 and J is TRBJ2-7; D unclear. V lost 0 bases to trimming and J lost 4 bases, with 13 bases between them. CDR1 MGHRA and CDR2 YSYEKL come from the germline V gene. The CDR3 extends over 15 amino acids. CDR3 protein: CASSQEPLALYEQYF. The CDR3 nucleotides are TGCGCCAGCAGCCAAGAGCCACTGGCCCTTTACGAGCAGTACTTC.

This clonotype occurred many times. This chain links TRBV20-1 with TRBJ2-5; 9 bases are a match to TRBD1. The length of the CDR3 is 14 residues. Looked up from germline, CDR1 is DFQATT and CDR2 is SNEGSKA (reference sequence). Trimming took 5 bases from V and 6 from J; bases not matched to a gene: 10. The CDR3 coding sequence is TGCAGTGCTCGCAACCCGGGACAGGGACAGACCCAGTACTTC. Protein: CSARNPGQGQTQYF.

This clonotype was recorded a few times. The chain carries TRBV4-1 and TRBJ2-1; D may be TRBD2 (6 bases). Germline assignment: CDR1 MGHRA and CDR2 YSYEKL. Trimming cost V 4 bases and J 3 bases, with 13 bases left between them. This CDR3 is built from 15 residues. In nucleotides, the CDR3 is TGCGCCAGCAGCCTCCCGGGACTTGACTACAATGAGCAGTTCTTC. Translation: CASSLPGLDYNEQFF.

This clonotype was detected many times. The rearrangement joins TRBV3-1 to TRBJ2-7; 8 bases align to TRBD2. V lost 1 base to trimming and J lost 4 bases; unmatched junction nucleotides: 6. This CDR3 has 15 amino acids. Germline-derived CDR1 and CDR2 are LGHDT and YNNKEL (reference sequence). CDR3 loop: CASSQGPGGHYEQYF. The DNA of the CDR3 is TGTGCCAGCAGCCAAGGACCGGGAGGGCATTACGAGCAGTACTTC.

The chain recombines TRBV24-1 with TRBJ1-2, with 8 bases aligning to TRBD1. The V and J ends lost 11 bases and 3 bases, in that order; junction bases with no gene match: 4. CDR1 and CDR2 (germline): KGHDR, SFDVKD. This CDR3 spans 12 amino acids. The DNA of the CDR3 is TGTGCCATACAGGGGGTCGACTATGGCTACACCTTC. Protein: CAIQGVDYGYTF.